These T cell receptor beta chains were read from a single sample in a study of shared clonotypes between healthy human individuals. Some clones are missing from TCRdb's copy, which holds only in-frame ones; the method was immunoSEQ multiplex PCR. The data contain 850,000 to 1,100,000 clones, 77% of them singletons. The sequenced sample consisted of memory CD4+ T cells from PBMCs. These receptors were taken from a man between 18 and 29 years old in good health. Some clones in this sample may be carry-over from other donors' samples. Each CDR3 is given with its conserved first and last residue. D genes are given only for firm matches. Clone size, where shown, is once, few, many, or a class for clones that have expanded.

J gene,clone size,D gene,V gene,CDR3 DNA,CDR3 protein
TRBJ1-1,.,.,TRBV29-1,TGCAGCGTATTGAGGTTAGTGAACACTGAAGCTTTCTTT,CSVLRLVNTEAFF
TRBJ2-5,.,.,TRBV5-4,TGTGCCAGCAGCTCGCCGGGCATAAGGGAGACCCAGTACTTC,CASSSPGIRETQYF
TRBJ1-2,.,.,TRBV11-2,TGTGCCAGCAGCTTCGTAGCAGGGTCGTCCTATGGCTACACCTTC,CASSFVAGSSYGYTF
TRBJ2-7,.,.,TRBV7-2,TGTGCCAGCAGCCCCGCGACAGCACCAGAGCAGTACTTC,CASSPATAPEQYF
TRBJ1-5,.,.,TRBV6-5,TGTGCCAGCAGACCGACAAATAGCAATCAGCCCCAGCATTTT,CASRPTNSNQPQHF
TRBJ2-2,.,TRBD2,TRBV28,TGTGCCAGCTTCCCCGTCGGGACTAGCGGTACCGGGGAGCTGTTTTTT,CASFPVGTSGTGELFF
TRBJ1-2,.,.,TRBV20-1,TGCAGTGGGGCTGACTATGGCTACACCTTC,CSGADYGYTF
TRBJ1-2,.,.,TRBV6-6,TGTGCCAGCAGTGATACTAACTATGGCTACACCTTC,CASSDTNYGYTF
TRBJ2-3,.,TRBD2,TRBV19,TGTGCCAGTACTCAGGGACTAGCAGACACAGATACGCAGTATTTT,CASTQGLADTDTQYF
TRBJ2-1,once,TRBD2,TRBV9,TGTGCCAGCAGCAAGTGGGGGGAGGGCTACAATGAGCAGTTCTTC,CASSKWGEGYNEQFF
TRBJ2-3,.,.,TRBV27,TGTGCCAGCAGTTCTTTCATAGAGGGCACAGATACGCAGTATTTT,CASSSFIEGTDTQYF
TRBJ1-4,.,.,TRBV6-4,TGTGCCAGCAGGGACAAAGCAACTAATGAAAAACTGTTTTTT,CASRDKATNEKLFF
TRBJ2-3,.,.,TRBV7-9,TGTGCCAGCAGCTTAGTTAATGGACCCCCAGATTTT,CASSLVNGPPDF
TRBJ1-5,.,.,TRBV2,TGTGCCAGCAGTTCCCAGGGAGTTAGCAATCAGCCCCAGCATTTT,CASSSQGVSNQPQHF
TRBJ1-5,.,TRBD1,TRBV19,TGTGCCAGTAGCACGACAGGGATACGCAATCAGCCCCAGCATTTT,CASSTTGIRNQPQHF
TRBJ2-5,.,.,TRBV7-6,TGTGCCAGCAGCTTAGTGGTTAGCGGACAAGAGACCCAGTACTTC,CASSLVVSGQETQYF
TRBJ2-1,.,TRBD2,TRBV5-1,TGCGCCAGCAGCTTTTCTAGCGGGAGATACAATGAGCAGTTCTTC,CASSFSSGRYNEQFF
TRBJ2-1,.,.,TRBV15,TGTGCCACCAGCAGAGATGACTGGGGCAATGAGCAGTTCTTC,CATSRDDWGNEQFF
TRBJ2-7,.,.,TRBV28,TGTGCCAGCAGGGCAGGGCGTTGGGCGGGGGAGCAGTACTTC,CASRAGRWAGEQYF
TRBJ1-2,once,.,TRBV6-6,TGTGCCGGCCGACCTGCTGGGAGCTATGGCTACACCTTC,CAGRPAGSYGYTF
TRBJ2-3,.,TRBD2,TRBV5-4,TGTGCCAGCAGCTTCGGGACTAGCCCGACAGATACGCAGTATTTT,CASSFGTSPTDTQYF
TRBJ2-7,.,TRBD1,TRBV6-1,TGTGCCAGCAGAATGACAGGGTTGTCCGAGCAGTACTTC,CASRMTGLSEQYF
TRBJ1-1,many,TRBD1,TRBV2,TGTGCCACTCATAGGACAGGGCAGACTGAAGCTTTCTTT,CATHRTGQTEAFF
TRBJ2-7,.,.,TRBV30,TGTGCCTGGGGGGACACGTATAACTTGAACGAGCAGTACTTC,CAWGDTYNLNEQYF
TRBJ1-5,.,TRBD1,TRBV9,TGTGCCAGCAGCGCTACGGACAGGGGGTACCAGCCCCAGCATTTT,CASSATDRGYQPQHF
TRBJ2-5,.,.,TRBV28,TGTGCCACCGCAACTCGTTGGGGACAAGAGACCCAGTACTTC,CATATRWGQETQYF
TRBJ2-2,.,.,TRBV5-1,TGCGCCAGCAGCATAAACACCGGGGAGCTGTTTTTT,CASSINTGELFF
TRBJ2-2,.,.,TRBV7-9,TGTGCCCCTGGGCCGAACGCGAACACCGGGGAGCTGTTTTTT,CAPGPNANTGELFF
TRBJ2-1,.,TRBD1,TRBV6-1,TGTGCCAGCAGTACCACGGGACAGGGAGGCAATGAGCAGTTCTTC,CASSTTGQGGNEQFF
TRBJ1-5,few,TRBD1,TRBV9,TGTGCCAGCAGCGGCGTGGACAGGGACCATCAGCCCCAGCATTTT,CASSGVDRDHQPQHF
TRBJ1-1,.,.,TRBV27,TGTGCCAGCAGTTTATCCCGAATGAACACTGAAGCTTTCTTT,CASSLSRMNTEAFF
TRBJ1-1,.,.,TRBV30,TGTGCCTGGATTGTGAAGGGCGGCACTGAAGCTTTCTTT,CAWIVKGGTEAFF
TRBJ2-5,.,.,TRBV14,TGTGCCAGCAGCCAAGGGCTAGCGGAGACCCAGTACTTC,CASSQGLAETQYF
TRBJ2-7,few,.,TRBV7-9,TGTGCCAGCAGCCCAGCGGACACCGGGGAGTACGAGCAGTACTTC,CASSPADTGEYEQYF
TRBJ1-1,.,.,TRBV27,TGTGCCAGCAGTTTATCGCCAGGGTGGACTGAAGCTTTCTTT,CASSLSPGWTEAFF
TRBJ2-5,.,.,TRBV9,TGTGCCAGCAGCGTCCATGCAGGGGGGGAGACCCAGTACTTC,CASSVHAGGETQYF
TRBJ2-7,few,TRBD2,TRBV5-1,TGCGCCAGCAGCTTCGGGGGGAGCTCCTACGAGCAGTACTTC,CASSFGGSSYEQYF